The rows below give T cell receptor beta chains drawn from one sample of a study of T cells in Graves' hyperthyroidism and ophthalmopathy. TCRdb reprocessed the multiplex PCR reads with MiXCR, giving one entry per CDR3 protein. Of approximately 600,000 distinct CDR3 sequences listed, roughly 16% are singletons. The sample consisted of blood. The receptors were sampled from a woman aged 25-40 years with Graves' hyperthyroidism. The CDR3 runs from the conserved cysteine through the conserved F or W. A D gene is named only where the DNA matches it firmly. A clone size is listed for some rows: how often the clone was seen (once, few, many), or a class if it is expanded.

V gene	D gene	J gene	CDR3 length	clone size	CDR3 DNA	CDR3 protein
TRBV20-1	NA	TRBJ2-3	14	NA	TGCAGTGCTAGTATCCCGGGGGTGGGAGATACGCAGTATTTT	CSASIPGVGDTQYF
TRBV9	TRBD1	TRBJ2-1	16	NA	TGTGCCAGCAGCGGGTTCCGGGACAGCTACCGCAATGAGCAGTTCTTC	CASSGFRDSYRNEQFF
TRBV7-2	TRBD2	TRBJ2-3	16	many	TGTGCCAGCAGCTTAATAGGGACTACGAACACAGATACGCAGTATTTT	CASSLIGTTNTDTQYF
TRBV19	TRBD2	TRBJ2-1	15	NA	TGTGCCAGTAGTACCGGGACTAGCGCTTACAATGAGCAGTTCTTC	CASSTGTSAYNEQFF
TRBV11-2	NA	TRBJ2-3	15	many	TGTGCCAGCAGCTTAGTAACCCCTAGGGCAGATACGCAGTATTTT	CASSLVTPRADTQYF
TRBV5-1	NA	TRBJ2-5	12	many	TGCGCCAGCAGCTACGCGGGGGAGACCCAGTACTTC	CASSYAGETQYF
TRBV11-1	NA	TRBJ2-3	12	many	TGTGCCAGCAGCCCGGTCCGAGATACGCAGTATTTT	CASSPVRDTQYF
TRBV11-2	TRBD1	TRBJ2-7	15	many	TGTGCCAGCAGCCGCCCTGGACAGGGAGACTACGAGCAGTACTTC	CASSRPGQGDYEQYF
TRBV13	TRBD2	TRBJ2-2	17	many	TGTGCCAGCAGCTCGGGACTAGCGGGGACCAACACCGGGGAGCTGTTTTTT	CASSSGLAGTNTGELFF
TRBV9	TRBD1	TRBJ1-4	15	NA	TGTGCCAGCAGCCCACGTCGACAGGGTAACAAAAAACTGTTTTTT	CASSPRRQGNKKLFF
TRBV28	NA	TRBJ1-5	13	few	TGTGCCAGCACACAACCGCAATTTACGCCCCAGCATTTT	CASTQPQFTPQHF
TRBV28	TRBD2	TRBJ2-3	17	many	TGTGCCAGCAGCATCATCGGACTAGCGGGAGCTATAGATACGCAGTATTTT	CASSIIGLAGAIDTQYF
TRBV5-5	NA	TRBJ2-5	13	NA	TGTGCCAGCGGCTTGGCCGCCGTGGGGACCCAGTACTTC	CASGLAAVGTQYF
TRBV28	TRBD2	TRBJ2-1	17	few	TGTGCCAGCAGTCCTCCCTCCGGGACTAGCGGATACAATGAGCAGTTCTTC	CASSPPSGTSGYNEQFF
TRBV3-1	NA	TRBJ2-7	13	NA	TGTGCCAGCAGCCATGATTGGGGGTGGGAGCAGTACTTC	CASSHDWGWEQYF
TRBV10-3	NA	TRBJ2-7	13	many	TGTGCCATCAGATCTTGGGGGCTAGACGAGCAGTACTTC	CAIRSWGLDEQYF
TRBV20-1	TRBD1	TRBJ1-1	13	NA	TGCAGTGCTAACACACAGGGGTTCACTGAAGCTTTCTTT	CSANTQGFTEAFF
TRBV5-1	TRBD2	TRBJ2-1	14	many	TGCGCCAGCAGCGGCCTAGCGGGATGGGATGAGCAGTTCTTC	CASSGLAGWDEQFF
TRBV28	NA	TRBJ1-3	15	once	TGTGCCTCATATAAAGGGGGTGCCTCTGGAAACACCATATATTTT	CASYKGGASGNTIYF
TRBV28	NA	TRBJ2-1	16	many	TGTGCCAGCAGTTCAGAGGCGAGGGGAGGAGGAAATGAGCAGTTCTTC	CASSSEARGGGNEQFF
TRBV12-3/TRBV12-4	NA	TRBJ2-5	13	NA	TGTGCCAGCACCCGATTGGGGGGAGAGACCCAGTACTTC	CASTRLGGETQYF
TRBV20-1	NA	TRBJ2-1	16	many	TGCAGTGCTAGAGATTGGCGCACCGGACTAAACAATGAGCAGTTCTTC	CSARDWRTGLNNEQFF
TRBV5-6	NA	TRBJ1-1	16	NA	TGTGCCAGCAGCTCCTACCAGGAGATAAGGAACACTGAAGCTCTCTTT	CASSSYQEIRNTEALF
TRBV5-6	NA	TRBJ2-3	15	few	TGTGCCAGCAGCTTGACAAGGACCGGCACAGATACGCAGTATTTT	CASSLTRTGTDTQYF
TRBV6-2/TRBV6-3	NA	TRBJ1-5	13	few	TGTGCCAGCAGTTACGCATACGATCAGCCCCAGCATTTT	CASSYAYDQPQHF
TRBV9	TRBD2	TRBJ2-1	15	NA	TGTGCCAGCAGCGTTGGAGCTAGCGGTCACAATGAGCAGTTCTTC	CASSVGASGHNEQFF